Below are 21 T cell receptor beta chains sequenced from a single sample in a study of regulatory and conventional T cells in RAG deficiency. The sorted conventional CD4+ T cells were CD25-low and CD127-high, with genomic DNA sequenced. Some clones are missing from TCRdb's copy, which holds only in-frame ones; the method was immunoSEQ multiplex PCR. The sample holds 25,000 to 30,000 clones, nearly 95% seen once. These data were also filed under a second study, of regulatory T cells. That source notes: Amplification used 52 TRBV primers and 13 TRBJ primers.

Sequencing was carried out using CD25- CD4+ T cells sorted from blood. These receptors originate from a human donor in good health.

This clone appeared a few times. V usage is TRBV6-5 and J usage is TRBJ1-4; D is unresolved. From germline, CDR1 is MNHEY and CDR2 SVGAGI. This CDR3 spans 15 amino acids. V lost 0 bases to trimming and J lost 5 bases, with 10 bases between them. CDR3 amino acids: CASSYSYSLNEKLFF. The DNA of the CDR3 is TGTGCCAGCAGTTACTCGTACAGCCTAAATGAAAAACTGTTTTTT.

This clone was observed a single time. V is TRBV5-4 and J is TRBJ1-1, with TRBD1 matching over 9 bases. Germline assignment: CDR1 SGHNT and CDR2 YYREEE (reference sequence). With V trimmed by 4 bases and J by 3 bases, 7 bases remained unmatched. CDR3 length: 15 amino acids. The CDR3 nucleotides read TGTGCCAGCAGCCCCGCCCGGGACAGGGACACTGAAGCTTTCTTT. Translating gives CASSPARDRDTEAFF.

Here the CDR3 reads CASSLTGQGDYGYTF. The CDR3 DNA is TGTGCCAGCAGCTTAACTGGACAGGGGGACTATGGCTACACCTTC. The gene calls are TRBV7-9 and TRBJ1-2; TRBD1 agrees at 10 bases. From germline, CDR1 is SEHNR and CDR2 FQNEAQ (reference sequence). The CDR3 covers 15 residues. Unmatched junction bases numbered 3, after V lost 2 bases and J lost 3 bases.

V and J are TRBV6-5 and TRBJ1-1; D is uncertain. The CDR3 totals 13 residues. Per the germline V gene, CDR1 is MNHEY and CDR2 is SVGAGI. The ends were cut back, 6 bases at V and 3 bases at J, with 11 bases in the middle. CDR3 loop: CASSRRGDTEAFF. The DNA for the CDR3 is TGTGCCAGCAGCCGCCGGGGTGACACTGAAGCTTTCTTT.

The chain has TRBV29-1 and TRBJ2-5, with TRBD1 matching over 7 bases. Germline lookup yields CDR1 SQVTM and CDR2 ANQGSEA. The CDR3 covers 15 residues. The junction had 13 bases not matched to a gene; V was cut back by 8 bases and J by 1 base. CDR3 sequence reads: CSSELGGPSQETQYF. The CDR3 DNA reads TGCAGCTCGGAATTAGGGGGCCCATCCCAAGAGACCCAGTACTTC. Looking up the rest from reference TRBV29-1 and TRBJ2-5 gives the full variable domain: SAVISQKPSRDICQRGTSLTIQCQVDSQVTMMFWYRQQPGQSLTLIATANQGSEATYESGFVIDKFPISRPNLTFSTLTVSNMSPEDSSIYLCSSELGGPSQETQYFGPGTRLLVL.

The rearrangement joins TRBV5-1 to TRBJ1-3, with D perhaps TRBD1 (6 bases). The CDR3 consists of 16 residues. Per germline, CDR1 SGHRS and CDR2 YFSETQ. Between the trimmed V and J ends, which lost 3 bases and 0 bases, there was a span of 13 bases. The CDR3 protein is CASSSTTGSSGNTIYF. The CDR3 DNA is TGCGCCAGCAGCTCGACGACAGGATCCTCTGGAAACACCATATATTTT.

The chain is built from TRBV7-2 and TRBJ2-7, with 7 bases fitting TRBD1. This CDR3 has 14 residues. With V trimmed by 5 bases and J by 2 bases, 6 bases remained unmatched. Looked up from germline, CDR1 is SGHTA and CDR2 is FQGNSA. The CDR3 spells CASSRRQGAYEQYF. As DNA, the CDR3 is TGTGCCAGCAGCCGCAGACAGGGAGCCTACGAGCAGTACTTC.

The chain recombines TRBV28 with TRBJ1-2; D remains ambiguous. Germline V gene lookup returns CDR1 MDHEN and CDR2 SYDVKM. This CDR3 is built from 12 residues. The V and J ends lost 5 bases and 7 bases respectively, with 11 bases between them. The CDR3: CASSTPRGGYTF. The CDR3 DNA is TGTGCCAGCAGTACACCCCGGGGTGGCTACACCTTC.

The chain joins TRBV20-1 to TRBJ1-1; D gene uncertain. The CDR3 length is 11 residues. CDR1 DFQATT and CDR2 SNEGSKA come from the germline V gene (reference sequence). V lost 1 base and J 9 bases, leaving 9 bases between the germline ends. CDR3 in amino acids: CSARGEGKAFF. The CDR3 DNA sequence: TGCAGTGCTAGAGGTGAGGGAAAAGCTTTCTTT.

Written as DNA, the CDR3 is TGTGCCAGCAGCTGGGACAGGGGGACAGATACGCAGTATTTT. Amino acid sequence: CASSWDRGTDTQYF. This chain links TRBV6-1 with TRBJ2-3; the match to TRBD1 covers 11 bases. The germline CDR1 and CDR2 sequences are MNHNS and SASEGT. Unmatched junction bases numbered 2, after V lost 6 bases and J lost 3 bases. The CDR3 spans 14 residues.

The V call is TRBV29-1, the J call TRBJ1-2; 7 bases are a match to TRBD1. Germline values: CDR1 SQVTM, CDR2 ANQGSEA. This CDR3 comprises 13 residues. V lost 6 bases to trimming and J lost 5 bases; unmatched junction nucleotides: 9. CDR3 amino acids: CSVTGLLSYGYTF. In nucleotides, the CDR3 is TGCAGCGTGACAGGGCTTCTCTCTTATGGCTACACCTTC.

The V call is TRBV14, the J call TRBJ2-4, with 15 bases matching TRBD2. Germline V gene data show CDR1 as SGHDN and CDR2 as FVKESK. V gave up 4 bases and J gave up 8 bases; unmatched junction bases: 9. The CDR3 is made up of 17 amino acids. CDR3 sequence: CASSPWTSGGAGDIQYF. CDR3 in DNA: TGTGCCAGCAGCCCATGGACTAGCGGGGGGGCCGGGGACATTCAGTACTTC.

This chain links TRBV12-2 with TRBJ2-3; the table assigns TRBD1, which was not confirmed against the DNA. TRBV12-2 is tagged as a pseudogene. The CDR3 totals 16 residues. CDR3 in DNA: TGTGCAAGTCGCCCCCTTCTTGGGCCCCACACAGATACGCAGTATTTT. Protein product: CASRPLLGPHTDTQYF.

The rearrangement links TRBV4-1 to TRBJ1-4; TRBD1 matches 8 bases. V lost 3 bases to trimming and J lost 8 bases; unmatched junction nucleotides: 11. Germline values: CDR1 MGHRA, CDR2 YSYEKL. The CDR3 runs 16 residues. The CDR3 spells CASSHGQGPSGEKLFF. CDR3 DNA sequence: TGCGCCAGCAGCCACGGACAGGGCCCTTCCGGCGAAAAACTGTTTTTT.

The chain joins TRBV5-1 to TRBJ2-3; tentative D call: TRBD1 (5 bases). The length of the CDR3 is 15 residues. Trimming cost V 2 bases and J 1 base, with 11 bases left between them. Germline assignment: CDR1 SGHRS and CDR2 YFSETQ. In DNA form, the CDR3 reads TGCGCCAGCAGCTTCCAGGGCGCGGGCACAGATACGCAGTATTTT. Protein product: CASSFQGAGTDTQYF.

The chain is built from TRBV28 and TRBJ2-1; perhaps TRBD1 as D (6 bases). This CDR3 is 13 amino acids long. Deletions cut 7 bases from V and 3 bases from J, with 10 bases between. The V gene's germline CDR1 is MDHEN and CDR2 SYDVKM. CDR3 in DNA: TGTGCCAGCAAGGGGGTGAACTACAATGAGCAGTTCTTC. It encodes CASKGVNYNEQFF.

The rearrangement links TRBV9 to TRBJ2-2, with 9 bases lining up with TRBD1. CDR3 length: 16 amino acids. Trimming removed 5 bases from V and 3 bases from J; junction bases left unmatched: 8. Germline loops: CDR1 SGDLS, CDR2 YYNGEE. The CDR3 DNA sequence: TGTGCCAGCAGGGCCGGGGACAGGGAGGACACCGGGGAGCTGTTTTTT. It specifies CASRAGDREDTGELFF.

The chain carries TRBV7-3 and TRBJ2-1; TRBD1 matches at 11 bases. The length of the CDR3 is 15 residues. Losses at the gene ends were 1 base for V and 7 bases for J; bases not matched to a gene: 3. Germline CDR1 SGHTA, CDR2 FQGTGA. The CDR3 nucleotides read TGTGCCAGCAGCTTAATGGGACAGGGGGGGAATGAGCAGTTCTTC. Translating it yields CASSLMGQGGNEQFF.

This clone was observed once. The V gene is TRBV19, the J gene TRBJ1-4, with 11 bases matching TRBD1. CDR1 is LNHDA and CDR2 is SQIVND in the germline V gene (reference sequence). After removal of 5 bases from V and 3 bases from J, the junction contained 14 bases not matched to a gene. The CDR3 runs 19 residues. The CDR3 nucleotides are TGTGCCAGTAGTGAGAGGGGGACAGGGGGTAGAGCGGCTAATGAAAAACTGTTTTTT. It yields the protein CASSERGTGGRAANEKLFF. Together with reference TRBV19 and TRBJ1-4, the CDR3 gives the full variable domain: DGGITQSPKYLFRKEGQNVTLSCEQNLNHDAMYWYRQDPGQGLRLIYYSQIVNDFQKGDIAEGYSVSREKKESFPLTVTSAQKNPTAFYLCASSERGTGGRAANEKLFFGSGTQLSVL.

The J gene is TRBJ2-4, the V gene TRBV4-2; maybe TRBD1 (6 bases). Germline V gene sequence: CDR1 LGHNA, CDR2 YNFKEQ. The V end was cut by 4 bases, the J end by 1 base, with 17 bases between. This CDR3 has 17 residues. Written as DNA, the CDR3 is TGTGCCAGCAGCCCTCAACAGGGCTCGGCGGCCAAAAACATTCAGTACTTC. Its translation: CASSPQQGSAAKNIQYF.

The V call is TRBV11-2, the J call TRBJ2-3; 8 bases agree with TRBD2. CDR1 and CDR2 (germline): SGHAT, FQNNGV. This CDR3 has 15 residues. The V and J ends lost 1 base and 3 bases, in that order; junction bases with no gene match: 3. The CDR3 protein is CASSLVGTRTDTQYF. CDR3 bases: TGTGCCAGCAGCTTAGTCGGGACTAGGACAGATACGCAGTATTTT.